These 25 T cell receptor beta chains were all obtained from the same sample, sequenced in a study of blood T cell repertoires in COVID-19. Sequencing used immunoSEQ multiplex PCR; TCRdb keeps in-frame clones, though not all of them. The sample has 200,000 to 250,000 clones; roughly 90% are singletons. The sequenced sample consisted of PBMCs or T cells enriched from blood (not recorded which). The receptors here all came from a woman aged 25 to 39 who had been exposed to COVID-19.

The chain recombines TRBV2 with TRBJ1-2, with 7 bases that match TRBD1. This CDR3 is built from 14 residues. Trimming took 2 bases from V and 0 from J; bases not matched to a gene: 0. Germline lookup yields CDR1 SNHLY and CDR2 FYNNEI. In DNA form, the CDR3 reads TGTGCCAGCAGTGAACAGGGGGCTAACTATGGCTACACCTTC. Translating it yields CASSEQGANYGYTF.

The rearrangement links TRBV27 to TRBJ1-3; 7 nucleotides match TRBD1. V lost 5 bases, J lost 2 bases, and 24 bases stayed unmatched. From germline, CDR1 is MNHEY and CDR2 SMNVEV (reference sequence). The length of the CDR3 is 21 residues. The CDR3: CASSPPRGQYQVARPGNTIYF. The DNA for the CDR3 is TGTGCCAGCAGTCCCCCCCGGGGACAGTACCAGGTCGCAAGGCCTGGAAACACCATATATTTT.

This rearrangement joins TRBV21-1 to TRBJ2-7; TRBD1, the table's D call, was not compared with the DNA. TRBV21-1 is a pseudogene segment. The CDR3 has 13 amino acids. The CDR3 bases are TGTGCCAGCAGCAGTCAGGGGTACCACGAGCAGTACTTC. This sequence encodes CASSSQGYHEQYF.

V is TRBV5-6 and J is TRBJ1-3, with a weak D call TRBD1 (5 bases). The germline V gene has CDR1 SGHDT and CDR2 YYEEEE. V gave up 0 bases and J gave up 7 bases, with 11 bases separating them. The CDR3 is made up of 14 amino acids. The CDR3 DNA is TGTGCCAGCAGCTTGGAGCGTCGGGGGAACACCATATATTTT. This codes for CASSLERRGNTIYF.

The chain carries TRBV30 and TRBJ1-5; unclear D gene. Germline V lookup: CDR1 GTSNPN, CDR2 SVGIG (reference sequence). This CDR3 comprises 13 residues. Trimming stripped 0 bases from V and 6 bases from J, with 9 bases between. CDR3 in amino acids: CAWSVASRQPQHF. As DNA, the CDR3 is TGTGCCTGGAGTGTAGCGAGTCGTCAGCCCCAGCATTTT.

This clone appeared a single time. The chain has TRBV4-2 and TRBJ1-1; D is unresolved. Germline V CDR1 and CDR2: LGHNA, YNFKEQ. This CDR3 has 13 residues. Trimming stripped 4 bases from V and 6 bases from J, with 12 bases between. CDR3 in amino acids: CASSRHIAAEAFF. In DNA form, the CDR3 reads TGTGCCAGCAGCCGTCACATAGCAGCTGAAGCTTTCTTT.

The chain links TRBV5-1 to TRBJ1-5, with D hard to call. Trimming took 2 bases from V and 1 from J, leaving 10 bases between them. In germline, CDR1 is SGHRS, CDR2 YFSETQ. The CDR3 has 15 residues. CDR3 bases: TGCGCCAGCAGCTTAGATCCGGGGAGCAATCAGCCCCAGCATTTT. Its translation: CASSLDPGSNQPQHF.

This clone was recorded only once. The V and J genes are TRBV11-2 and TRBJ2-2; 13 bases align to TRBD2. This CDR3 comprises 19 residues. CDR1 and CDR2 (germline): SGHAT, FQNNGV. With V trimmed by 2 bases and J by 2 bases, 8 bases remained unmatched. The CDR3 coding sequence is TGTGCCAGCAGCTTACGACTAGCGGGGGGCCACCCCAACACCGGGGAGCTGTTTTTT. Protein product: CASSLRLAGGHPNTGELFF.

The genes are TRBV9 and TRBJ1-1; 7 nucleotides align to TRBD1. The CDR3 covers 14 residues. V lost 3 bases to trimming and J lost 1 base; unmatched junction nucleotides: 3. The germline V gene encodes CDR1 SGDLS and CDR2 YYNGEE. CDR3 DNA: TGTGCCAGCAGCGGACAGGGTGGGAACACTGAAGCTTTCTTT. This encodes CASSGQGGNTEAFF.

The V gene is TRBV25-1, the J gene TRBJ2-7; TRBD1 might be the D (6 bases). Germline-derived CDR1 and CDR2 are MGHDK and SYGVNS. The CDR3 totals 12 residues. V was trimmed by 7 bases and J by 7 bases, leaving 14 bases between them. This chain's CDR3 is CASTQGLGEQYF. The CDR3 DNA reads as TGTGCCAGCACTCAGGGGCTTGGAGAGCAGTACTTC.

The V gene is TRBV2, the J gene TRBJ2-3, with 9 bases lining up with TRBD2. Germline values: CDR1 SNHLY, CDR2 FYNNEI. This CDR3 has 15 amino acids. The J segment lost 2 bases and the V segment lost 11 bases, leaving 11 bases of the junction unmatched. CDR3 sequence: CAGQRSGGYTDTQYF. DNA for the CDR3: TGTGCCGGGCAAAGGAGCGGGGGGTACACAGATACGCAGTATTTT.

V gene TRBV5-1 combines with J gene TRBJ2-2; tentative D call: TRBD1 (5 bases). This CDR3 has 15 amino acids. CDR1 is SGHRS, CDR2 YFSETQ, per germline. Trimming pared 0 bases from V and 0 bases from J, leaving 6 bases between. CDR3 bases: TGCGCCAGCAGCTTGGAGACAGCGAACACCGGGGAGCTGTTTTTT. Translation: CASSLETANTGELFF. The full variable domain, its missing parts supplied by reference TRBV5-1 and TRBJ2-2, is KAGVTQTPRYLIKTRGQQVTLSCSPISGHRSVSWYQQTPGQGLQFLFEYFSETQRNKGNFPGRFSGRQFSNSRSEMNVSTLELGDSALYLCASSLETANTGELFFGEGSRLTVL.

The gene calls are TRBV3-1 (or the pseudogene TRBV3-2) and TRBJ2-3; D is perhaps TRBD2 (6 bases). The CDR3 sequence is 17 residues long. Per the germline V gene, CDR1 is LGHDT and CDR2 is YNNKEL (reference sequence). V lost 1 base and J 6 bases, leaving 20 bases between the germline ends. CDR3 bases: TGTGCCAGCAGCCAAGTGGGGCTAGCGCCTCCTTCCGATACGCAGTATTTT. Protein sequence: CASSQVGLAPPSDTQYF.

This clone was detected only once. The chain couples TRBV6-5 to TRBJ1-5, with 7 nucleotides matching TRBD1. With 10 bases clipped from V and 1 base from J, the junction kept 10 bases outside the gene matches. Germline V CDR1 and CDR2: MNHEY, SVGAGI. The CDR3 is made up of 15 amino acids. The CDR3 is CATSLDRSSNQPQHF. The CDR3, as DNA: TGTGCCACTTCTTTGGACAGGTCGAGCAATCAGCCCCAGCATTTT.

The V gene is TRBV11-2, the J gene TRBJ1-1; TRBD1 matches 9 bases. CDR3 length equals 15 residues. The V gene's germline CDR1 is SGHAT and CDR2 FQNNGV. The V segment lost 4 bases and the J segment 6 bases; nucleotides outside the gene matches: 9. CDR3 amino acids: CASSSQTGGTSEAFF. The CDR3 DNA sequence: TGTGCCAGCAGCTCCCAGACAGGGGGAACTTCTGAAGCTTTCTTT. Full variable domain (rest looked up from reference TRBV11-2 and TRBJ1-1): EAGVAQSPRYKIIEKRQSVAFWCNPISGHATLYWYQQILGQGPKLLIQFQNNGVVDDSQLPKDRFSAERLKGVDSTLKIQPAKLEDSAVYLCASSSQTGGTSEAFFGQGTRLTVV.

This clone has only one observation. The J gene is TRBJ1-6, the V gene TRBV4-1; no firm D call. The CDR3 has 15 amino acids. Germline V CDR1 and CDR2: MGHRA, YSYEKL. The V end was cut by 4 bases, the J end by 6 bases, with 13 bases between. CDR3 sequence: CASSLQTEGNSPLHF. CDR3 DNA: TGCGCCAGCAGCCTACAGACCGAGGGTAATTCACCCCTCCACTTT.

This CDR3 is CASSLGAGYSPLHF. The CDR3 DNA reads TGCGCCAGCAGCTTGGGGGCAGGGTATTCACCCCTCCACTTT. This chain joins TRBV5-1 and TRBJ1-6, with D perhaps TRBD1 (5 bases). From germline, CDR1 is SGHRS and CDR2 YFSETQ. The ends were cut back, 0 bases at V and 8 bases at J, with 9 bases in the middle. This CDR3 has 14 amino acids.

The CDR3 protein is CSASSGTGGFQPQHF. CDR3 in DNA: TGCAGTGCTAGTTCCGGGACAGGGGGTTTTCAGCCCCAGCATTTT. The genes are TRBV20-1 and TRBJ1-5, with 11 nucleotides matching TRBD1. CDR3 length equals 15 residues. V shed 3 bases, J shed 6 bases, and the junction held 7 bases outside the gene matches. In germline, CDR1 is DFQATT, CDR2 SNEGSKA (reference sequence).

The chain carries TRBV19 and TRBJ2-7; the D gene is possibly TRBD2 (5 bases). CDR1 LNHDA and CDR2 SQIVND come from the germline V gene (reference sequence). There are 13 residues in the CDR3. The V end lost 6 bases, the J end lost 4 bases, and 13 bases lay between the germline ends. The CDR3 DNA reads as TGTGCCAGTAGGAAGCTCGGGGATTACGAGCAGTACTTC. Translating it yields CASRKLGDYEQYF.

The J gene is TRBJ1-1, the V gene TRBV10-2; no definite D call. The V end was cut by 7 bases, the J end by 1 base, with 13 bases between. This CDR3 comprises 14 residues. Germline CDR1 reads WSHSY; CDR2 reads SAAADI. The CDR3 DNA is TGCGCCAGCATTAAATCCGGCGGGAACACTGAAGCTTTCTTT. Its translation: CASIKSGGNTEAFF.

The V gene is TRBV7-9, the J gene TRBJ2-3, with D perhaps TRBD1 (5 bases). V shed 7 bases and J shed 7 bases, with 18 bases lying between them. The germline CDR1 and CDR2 sequences are SEHNR and FQNEAQ (reference sequence). The CDR3 covers 14 residues. The CDR3 DNA sequence: TGTGCCAGCATCACTAACCAGGCAGGGAATACGCAGTATTTT. Encoded protein: CASITNQAGNTQYF.

V usage is TRBV5-1 and J usage is TRBJ1-1, with D unclear. The germline V and J ends were trimmed by 4 bases and 0 bases, with 13 bases remaining between them. Looked up from germline, CDR1 is SGHRS and CDR2 is YFSETQ. The CDR3 runs to 15 residues. The CDR3 here is CASSPNPGLNTEAFF. The CDR3 nucleotides read TGCGCCAGCAGCCCAAACCCCGGTTTGAACACTGAAGCTTTCTTT.

V is TRBV4-1 and J is TRBJ2-4; TRBD1 might be the D (6 bases). The CDR3 is 14 residues long. Trimming cost V 4 bases and J 8 bases, with 15 bases left between them. Germline V gives CDR1 MGHRA, CDR2 YSYEKL. CDR3 amino acids: CASSLEQGWDIQYF. The CDR3 DNA follows: TGCGCCAGCAGCCTGGAACAGGGATGGGACATTCAGTACTTC.

The V and J genes are TRBV2 and TRBJ2-1; 14 bases align to TRBD2. In germline, CDR1 is SNHLY, CDR2 FYNNEI. This CDR3 has 19 amino acids. After removal of 7 bases from V and 0 bases from J, the junction contained 11 bases not matched to a gene. Here the CDR3 DNA reads TGTGCCAGCACGGGAGGACTAGCGGGGGGTCCCAGCTCCTACAATGAGCAGTTCTTC. Protein: CASTGGLAGGPSSYNEQFF.

The V and J genes are TRBV18 and TRBJ1-1, with D unresolved. The CDR3 is 14 residues long. Deletions cut 5 bases from V and 0 bases from J, with 10 bases between. CDR1 and CDR2 (germline): KGHSH, LQKENI. The CDR3 spells CASSAAIMNTEAFF. CDR3 nucleotides: TGTGCCAGCTCAGCGGCGATTATGAACACTGAAGCTTTCTTT.